The 12 T cell receptor beta chains reported below all come from one sample, sequenced in a study of cytomegalovirus exposure and HLA in healthy donors. The PCR contained 60 Vbeta and 13 Jbeta primers. Sequencing used immunoSEQ multiplex PCR; TCRdb keeps in-frame clones, though not all of them. The table lists over 85,000 clones, less than 75% of them singletons, with roughly 2% in the top ten. The sequencing sample was made of PBMCs. The receptors were sampled from a young man in good health and CMV-seronegative.

The J gene is TRBJ2-3, the V gene TRBV4-1; TRBD1 matches 9 bases. This CDR3 is 18 amino acids long. Trimming cost V 1 base and J 4 bases; bases outside gene matches: 12. Germline V gene sequence: CDR1 MGHRA, CDR2 YSYEKL. The CDR3 protein is CASSQVGLGQGTADTQYF. In nucleotides, the CDR3 is TGCGCCAGCAGCCAAGTGGGGCTTGGACAGGGGACCGCAGATACGCAGTATTTT.

The rearrangement uses TRBV10-3 and TRBJ2-7, with a weak D call TRBD2 (6 bases). From germline, CDR1 is ENHRY and CDR2 SYGVKD. The V and J ends lost 0 bases and 0 bases respectively, with 24 bases between them. CDR3 size: 20 residues. The CDR3 DNA is TGTGCCATCAGTGAGTCGAGGGGTTCGTTAGTGGCGGGATTCTCCTACGAGCAGTACTTC. Its protein product is CAISESRGSLVAGFSYEQYF.

As DNA, the CDR3 is TGTGCCAGCAGCTTTATCAGCGGTCAACTGTACTTC. Translation: CASSFISGQLYF. The chain employs TRBV7-9 and TRBJ2-7; D may be TRBD2 (5 bases). Germline V gene data show CDR1 as SEHNR and CDR2 as FQNEAQ (reference sequence). The CDR3 is made up of 12 amino acids. V was shortened by 3 bases and J by 12 bases, with 15 bases between the two germline ends.

The CDR3 region has the DNA TGCGCCAGCAGCTTAGAACCCTATAATGAAAAACTGTTTTTT. This encodes CASSLEPYNEKLFF. The gene calls are TRBV5-1 and TRBJ1-4; D is undetermined. V was clipped by 2 bases and J by 4 bases, with 9 bases between them. Germline V gene lookup returns CDR1 SGHRS and CDR2 YFSETQ. The CDR3 spans 14 residues.

This clone appeared a few times. This chain joins TRBV4-1 and TRBJ1-2, with D perhaps matching TRBD1 (5 bases). CDR1 and CDR2 from the germline V gene are MGHRA and YSYEKL. CDR3 length: 15 residues. The germline V and J ends were trimmed by 0 bases and 5 bases, with 13 bases remaining between them. For the CDR3, the DNA is TGCGCCAGCAGCCAAGAGGCAGGGCAGCCATATGGCTACACCTTC. Residues: CASSQEAGQPYGYTF.

This chain joins TRBV30 and TRBJ1-5; 10 bases align to TRBD1. This CDR3 has 14 amino acids. J lost 4 bases, V lost 5 bases, and 5 bases had no gene match. CDR1 and CDR2 (germline): GTSNPN, SVGIG (reference sequence). Written as DNA, the CDR3 is TGTGCCTGGGGGCCGGGACAGGGGAATCAGCCCCAGCATTTT. Translated: CAWGPGQGNQPQHF.

This chain joins TRBV6-1 and TRBJ1-6; D is unclear. The CDR3 is 15 residues long. Per the germline V gene, CDR1 is MNHNS and CDR2 is SASEGT. V was trimmed by 5 bases and J by 9 bases, leaving 17 bases between them. CDR3 sequence reads: CASSPRGGRTSPLHF. CDR3 sequence (DNA): TGTGCCAGCAGTCCCCGGGGAGGGAGGACTTCACCCCTCCACTTT.

This chain joins TRBV25-1 and TRBJ1-5, with TRBD1 matching 8 bases. CDR1 is MGHDK, CDR2 SYGVNS, per germline. CDR3 size: 17 residues. The junction had 10 bases not matched to a gene; V was cut back by 3 bases and J by 3 bases. The CDR3 loop reads CASSDTRTGRANQPQHF. Written as DNA, the CDR3 is TGTGCCAGCAGTGACACTCGGACAGGGAGGGCCAATCAGCCCCAGCATTTT.

The chain couples TRBV19 to TRBJ2-7; TRBD1 aligns across 9 bases. J gave up 4 bases and V 5 bases, and 9 bases lay outside the gene matches. Germline assignment: CDR1 LNHDA and CDR2 SQIVND (reference sequence). The CDR3 runs to 15 residues. The CDR3 nucleotides read TGTGCCAGTAGTCCGCGGGACAGGGTTCGGTACGAGCAGTACTTC. Translation gives CASSPRDRVRYEQYF.

In this sample, this clone turned up a few times. The J gene is TRBJ2-6, the V gene TRBV7-3; unclear D gene. V was cut by 5 bases and J by 0 bases, with 8 bases left in between. Germline V gene data show CDR1 as SGHTA and CDR2 as FQGTGA. There are 15 residues in the CDR3. In nucleotides, the CDR3 is TGTGCCAGCAGCCGGCGGAGCTCTGGGGCCAACGTCCTGACTTTC. This codes for CASSRRSSGANVLTF.

The V call is TRBV7-3, the J call TRBJ2-3; 8 bases map to TRBD2. Losses at the gene ends were 5 bases for V and 0 bases for J; bases not matched to a gene: 7. The length of the CDR3 is 16 residues. Germline CDR1 reads SGHTA; CDR2 reads FQGTGA. The CDR3 region is CASSPTSGGSTDTQYF. CDR3 sequence (DNA): TGTGCCAGCAGCCCCACTAGCGGAGGGAGCACAGATACGCAGTATTTT.

The chain uses TRBV4-3 and TRBJ2-2; 7 bases align to TRBD1. Germline CDR1 and CDR2: LGHNA and YSLEER. This CDR3 comprises 15 residues. V was pared by 0 bases and J by 7 bases, with 5 bases of the junction left unmatched. The CDR3 DNA sequence: TGCGCCAGCAGCCAAGAAGCGCAGGGGGTCGGGGAGCTGTTTTTT. This codes for CASSQEAQGVGELFF.